The present TCR beta chain was sequenced within a study of blood T cell repertoires in COVID-19. Profiling relied on immunoSEQ multiplex PCR, and the TCRdb table lists in-frame clones only, not all of them. The sample contains over 200,000 clones, about 85% of which appear only once. CDR1 MNHEY and CDR2 SMNVEV come from the germline V gene (reference sequence). V was clipped by 8 bases and J by 2 bases, with 10 bases between them. CDR3 length: 13 residues. The sequenced sample consisted of PBMCs or T cells enriched from blood (not recorded which). This TCR derives from a man younger than 40 who had recovered from COVID-19. J is TRBJ1-5 and V is TRBV27; D gene ambiguous. CDR3 in amino acids: CASGLFGNQPQHF. As DNA, the CDR3 is TGTGCCAGCGGCCTCTTTGGCAATCAGCCCCAGCATTTT.